This T cell receptor beta chain was recovered during a study of radiotherapy plus CTLA-4 blockade in lung cancer. About the research overall: Objective responses occurred in about a sixth of patients; 25% to 40% had disease control.

Each patient with chemo-refractory metastatic non-small-cell lung cancer was treated with focal radiation plus CTLA-4 blockade using ipilimumab. TCRdb's table, derived via immunoSEQ multiplex PCR, lists solely in-frame clones and lacks some. The repertoire includes 80,000 to 95,000 clones, around 80% of them detected once, and about 25% sits in the top ten. The CDR3 is 13 residues long. Germline V gives CDR1 MNHEY, CDR2 SVGAGI. V shed 5 bases and J 5 bases; nucleotides not matched to a gene: 5. The source of this sequence is a human donor with non-small cell lung cancer that progressed on radiotherapy plus ipilimumab. Here the sequenced sample was peripheral blood, taken from a patient treated with radiotherapy plus ipilimumab. The V call is TRBV6-5, the J call TRBJ1-2, with 7 bases that match TRBD1. The DNA of the CDR3 is TGTGCCAGCAGTGGGGGACAGCTATATGGCTACACCTTC. Its translation is CASSGGQLYGYTF.